This TCR beta chain is from a study of T cell repertoires and HLA-DP antigens. A note on this clone: The target antigen is unknown.

Study conclusions and caveats: Average cumulative frequency of previously undetected clones was 30% to 40% against one allele and under 60% against the other. Pre-culture clonality, approximately 0.04, was far below sorted CD137+ clonality of about 0.41.

For pre-culture CD4+ samples, the target was 190,000 or so T cell genomes. Profiling relied on immunoSEQ multiplex PCR, and the TCRdb table lists in-frame clones only, not all of them. The sample lists over 60,000 clones; roughly 78% were seen once. Germline CDR1 and CDR2: MNHEY and SMNVEV (reference sequence). The CDR3 consists of 15 residues. V lost 6 bases and J 4 bases, leaving 15 bases between the germline ends. The sample comprised CD4+ T cells from PBMCs. The chain employs TRBV27 and TRBJ1-4; D unclear. This sequence was found in a man aged 55 to 70 in good health and CMV-seronegative. As DNA, the CDR3 is TGTGCCAGCAGGCAAGGGAAAGTTAATAATGAAAAACTGTTTTTT. Its protein is CASRQGKVNNEKLFF. The complete variable domain, with remaining parts taken from reference TRBV27 and TRBJ1-4, reads EAQVTQNPRYLITVTGKKLTVTCSQNMNHEYMSWYRQDPGLGLRQIYYSMNVEVTDKGDVPEGYKVSRKEKRNFPLILESPSPNQTSLYFCASRQGKVNNEKLFFGSGTQLSVL.